These 6 T cell receptor beta chains came from one sample sequenced in a study of CD8 T cells in Susac syndrome. Random hexamers were used to reverse transcribe the RNA input (about 0.5 to 1 ug). TCRdb re-derived calls from the immunoSEQ multiplex PCR reads in MiXCR, one entry per CDR3 protein. Of just over 150,000 distinct CDR3 sequences detected, roughly 95% appear once; the ten largest clones hold about 0.16%. The sample was CD4+ T cells from PBMCs. Every receptor here comes from a human donor with Susac syndrome.

The chain uses TRBV13 and TRBJ2-7, with D perhaps TRBD1 (5 bases). The CDR3 contains 12 residues. V gave up 7 bases and J gave up 7 bases, with 14 bases separating them. CDR1 is PRHDT and CDR2 is FYEKMQ in the germline V gene (reference sequence). The DNA of the CDR3 is TGTGCCAGCACCCGAAGGGGTTGGGAGCAGTACTTC. This sequence encodes CASTRRGWEQYF.

The V gene is TRBV4-3, the J gene TRBJ2-1; D is possibly TRBD2 (5 bases). The V end was cut by 3 bases, the J end by 9 bases, with 18 bases between. The germline V gene encodes CDR1 LGHNA and CDR2 YSLEER. The CDR3 extends over 15 amino acids. CDR3 amino acids: CASSQGRGITGEQFF. CDR3 nucleotides: TGCGCCAGCAGCCAGGGCCGGGGAATTACGGGTGAGCAGTTCTTC.

The chain links TRBV29-1 to TRBJ2-7; D might be TRBD2 (6 bases). Germline V gives CDR1 SQVTM, CDR2 ANQGSEA. The V end was cut by 4 bases, the J end by 3 bases, with 13 bases between. The CDR3 runs 13 residues. CDR3 sequence reads: CSVGEDTHYEQYF. The CDR3 coding sequence is TGCAGCGTTGGGGAGGACACACACTACGAGCAGTACTTC.

This chain uses TRBV7-2 with TRBJ1-5; D remains ambiguous. V gave up 4 bases and J gave up 3 bases, with 10 bases separating them. The CDR3 spans 14 residues. Per the germline V gene, CDR1 is SGHTA and CDR2 is FQGNSA. The CDR3, as DNA: TGTGCCAGCAGCTCGCAGGCGCTCAATCAGCCCCAGCATTTT. Translated: CASSSQALNQPQHF.

In DNA, the CDR3 is TGCGCCAGCAGCCCTTCGTGGGCCGGCAGGGATGAAAATGAGCAGTTCTTC. Translation: CASSPSWAGRDENEQFF. V is TRBV4-1 and J is TRBJ2-1; D might be TRBD1 (5 bases). Trimming shortened V by 4 bases and J by 7 bases, and 23 bases separated the two germline ends. The CDR3 has 17 residues. The germline gives CDR1 MGHRA, CDR2 YSYEKL.

This clonotype was seen a handful of times. The CDR3: CATSHRDGYNQPQHF. The CDR3 DNA reads as TGTGCCACCAGCCACCGGGACGGATACAATCAGCCCCAGCATTTT. This chain uses TRBV15 with TRBJ1-5; possibly TRBD1 for D (5 bases). This CDR3 has 15 amino acids. CDR1 and CDR2 (germline): LNHNV, YYDKDF (reference sequence). The V end lost 5 bases, the J end lost 3 bases, and 14 bases lay between the germline ends.